The present T cell receptor (beta chain) was sequenced within a study of blood T cell repertoires in COVID-19. About the research overall: COVID-19 samples collected from the United States, Italy and Spain covered acute and convalescent phases.

Living in under 30 US areas, the participants were between 18 and 89 years of age. Method: immunoSEQ multiplex PCR; TCRdb's copy keeps in-frame clones and lacks some. The sample has fewer than 350,000 clones; about 89% are singletons. The V end lost 3 bases, the J end lost 5 bases, and 10 bases lay between the germline ends. Germline V lookup: CDR1 SGHTA, CDR2 FQGNSA. The CDR3 has 14 amino acids. The sequence came from a man in his sixties who had recovered from COVID-19. Sequenced input: PBMCs or T cells enriched from blood (not recorded which). The chain carries TRBV7-2 and TRBJ1-4, with D unclear. The CDR3 spells CASSFRRGNEKLFF. In DNA form, the CDR3 reads TGTGCCAGCAGCTTCCGAAGAGGGAATGAAAAACTGTTTTTT.